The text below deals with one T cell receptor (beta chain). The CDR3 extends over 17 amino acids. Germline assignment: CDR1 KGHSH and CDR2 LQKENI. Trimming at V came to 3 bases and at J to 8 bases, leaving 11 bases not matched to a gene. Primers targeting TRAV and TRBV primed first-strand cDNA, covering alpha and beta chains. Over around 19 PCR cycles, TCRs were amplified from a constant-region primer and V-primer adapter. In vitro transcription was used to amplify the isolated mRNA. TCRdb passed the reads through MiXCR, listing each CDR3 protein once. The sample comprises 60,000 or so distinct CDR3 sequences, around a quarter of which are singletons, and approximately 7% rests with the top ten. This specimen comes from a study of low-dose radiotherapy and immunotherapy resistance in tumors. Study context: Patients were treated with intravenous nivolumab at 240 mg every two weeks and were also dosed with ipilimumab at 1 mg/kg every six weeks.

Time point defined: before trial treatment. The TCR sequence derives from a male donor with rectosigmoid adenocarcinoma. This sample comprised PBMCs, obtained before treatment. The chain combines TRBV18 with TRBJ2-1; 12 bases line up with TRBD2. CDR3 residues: CASSPAWLAGGNDEQFF. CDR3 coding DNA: TGTGCCAGCTCACCCGCCTGGCTAGCGGGAGGGAACGATGAGCAGTTCTTC.